What follows are 30 T cell receptor beta chains derived from one specimen sequenced in a study of chemoradiotherapy in HPV16-positive cancers. Method: immunoSEQ multiplex PCR; TCRdb's copy keeps in-frame clones and lacks some. This repertoire shows about 29,000 clones, roughly nine tenths found once; its top ten account for under 25%. The sequenced sample was blood, obtained from a patient who underwent chemoradiotherapy. These receptors were obtained from a human donor with HPV-associated anogenital cancer.

This sequence joins TRBV30 and TRBJ1-1; 9 nucleotides line up with TRBD1. The CDR3 spans 13 residues. CDR1 and CDR2 from the germline V gene are GTSNPN and SVGIG (reference sequence). With 2 bases clipped from V and 9 bases from J, the junction kept 7 bases outside the gene matches. The CDR3 bases are TGTGCCTGGAGTAAGGGGGACAGGGAAAAAGCTTTCTTT. It specifies CAWSKGDREKAFF.

The genes are TRBV7-6 and TRBJ2-5; D remains ambiguous. Germline V CDR1 and CDR2: SGHVS, FNYEAQ. This CDR3 spans 14 amino acids. Trimming took off 2 bases at V and 0 bases at J, with 7 bases between the two ends. CDR3 in amino acids: CASSLLVYQETQYF. Written as DNA, the CDR3 is TGTGCCAGCAGCTTACTCGTGTACCAAGAGACCCAGTACTTC.

The V gene is TRBV28, the J gene TRBJ2-2; perhaps TRBD2 as D (6 bases). Trimming left V 6 bases short and J 5 bases short, with 19 bases between. The CDR3 totals 16 residues. CDR1 is MDHEN, CDR2 SYDVKM, per germline. The CDR3 bases are TGTGCCAGCAGGGCCTGGGAGGCAGGGTTGACCGGGGAGCTGTTTTTT. This encodes CASRAWEAGLTGELFF.

The rearrangement uses TRBV7-2 and TRBJ2-2; D is unclear. Germline-derived CDR1 and CDR2 are SGHTA and FQGNSA. Trimming cost V 3 bases and J 4 bases, with 9 bases left between them. This CDR3 is built from 14 residues. Written as DNA, the CDR3 is TGTGCCAGCAGCTTTGAACGGATCACCGGGGAGCTGTTTTTT. Protein product: CASSFERITGELFF.

V gene TRBV7-7 combines with J gene TRBJ2-7, with D perhaps TRBD1 (5 bases). Germline V lookup: CDR1 SSHAT, CDR2 FNYEAQ (reference sequence). V gave up 2 bases and J gave up 0 bases, with 8 bases separating them. The CDR3 has 14 residues. The CDR3 DNA sequence: TGTGCCAGCAGCTTACAGGGCAACTCCTACGAGCAGTACTTC. Protein sequence: CASSLQGNSYEQYF.

The chain couples TRBV30 to TRBJ2-2; D is unresolved. Trimming took off 5 bases at V and 1 base at J, with 20 bases between the two ends. This CDR3 contains 17 residues. Germline V gene lookup returns CDR1 GTSNPN and CDR2 SVGIG (reference sequence). CDR3 DNA sequence: TGTGCCTGGGTAGAACGGTTTAAAGTTGGGAACACCGGGGAGCTGTTTTTT. It is translated as CAWVERFKVGNTGELFF.

The chain employs TRBV7-2 and TRBJ2-7; D is ambiguous. CDR3 size: 16 residues. Germline V gene data show CDR1 as SGHTA and CDR2 as FQGNSA. V lost 0 bases to trimming and J lost 6 bases, with 18 bases between them. This CDR3 reads CASSLAARLPILEQYF. The CDR3 region has the DNA TGTGCCAGCAGCTTAGCCGCGCGGCTGCCGATACTCGAGCAGTACTTC.

This clone appeared a single time. The rearrangement links TRBV10-2 to TRBJ2-7; D may be TRBD1 (6 bases). Trimming took off 8 bases at V and 0 bases at J, with 17 bases between the two ends. CDR1 is WSHSY, CDR2 SAAADI, per germline. The CDR3 runs 15 residues. CDR3 in DNA: TGCGCCAGCCTGACTAACAGGGTGGCCTCCTACGAGCAGTACTTC. Encoded protein: CASLTNRVASYEQYF.

V usage is TRBV5-1 and J usage is TRBJ1-2; 8 nucleotides align to TRBD1. V trimming: 2 bases; J trimming: 11 bases; junction bases outside the gene matches: 5. Germline CDR1 reads SGHRS; CDR2 reads YFSETQ. This CDR3 region has 12 residues. As DNA, the CDR3 is TGCGCCAGCAGCTTTGGGACAGGCGAATACACCTTC. Translation: CASSFGTGEYTF.

The rearrangement links TRBV28 to TRBJ1-2; D perhaps matches TRBD1 (5 bases). Germline CDR1 reads MDHEN; CDR2 reads SYDVKM. V was clipped by 6 bases and J by 5 bases, with 19 bases between them. The CDR3 sequence is 15 residues long. CDR3 in DNA: TGTGCCAGCAGCTCCCCCGGGACGGAAACTTATGGCTACACCTTC. It translates to CASSSPGTETYGYTF.

The chain couples TRBV7-2 to TRBJ2-7, with a weak D call TRBD1 (7 bases). CDR1 and CDR2 (germline): SGHTA, FQGNSA. V was pared by 5 bases and J by 1 base, with 18 bases between. CDR3 length: 16 residues. This CDR3 is CASSQGVGGGSYEQYF. CDR3 sequence (DNA): TGTGCCAGCAGCCAGGGGGTCGGGGGTGGATCCTACGAGCAGTACTTC.

This clone occurred a few times. The chain carries TRBV27 and TRBJ2-7; 7 nucleotides line up with TRBD2. The CDR3 length is 15 residues. Trimming removed 5 bases from V and 6 bases from J; junction bases left unmatched: 13. Germline V gene data show CDR1 as MNHEY and CDR2 as SMNVEV (reference sequence). CDR3 coding DNA: TGTGCCAGCAGTGTGGGAGCACAACCGGGGGGCGAGCAGTACTTC. Its protein is CASSVGAQPGGEQYF.

The chain joins TRBV5-1 to TRBJ2-5; D perhaps matches TRBD2 (5 bases). Trimming took 4 bases from V and 5 from J, leaving 9 bases between them. The CDR3 runs 12 residues. Germline CDR1 and CDR2: SGHRS and YFSETQ. The CDR3 spells CASSPGGETQYF. CDR3 sequence (DNA): TGCGCCAGCAGCCCAGGCGGGGAGACCCAGTACTTC. Drawing the rest from reference TRBV5-1 and TRBJ2-5, the complete variable domain is KAGVTQTPRYLIKTRGQQVTLSCSPISGHRSVSWYQQTPGQGLQFLFEYFSETQRNKGNFPGRFSGRQFSNSRSEMNVSTLELGDSALYLCASSPGGETQYFGPGTRLLVL.

The chain has TRBV4-1 and TRBJ1-5, with unresolved D. The V end lost 0 bases, the J end lost 5 bases, and 14 bases lay between the germline ends. Germline loops: CDR1 MGHRA, CDR2 YSYEKL. This CDR3 spans 16 amino acids. The CDR3 protein is CASSQDGSRRDQPQHF. The CDR3 bases are TGCGCCAGCAGCCAAGACGGGAGTAGGAGAGATCAGCCCCAGCATTTT.

This clone was seen only once. The gene calls are TRBV5-4 and TRBJ1-1; 7 nucleotides agree with TRBD1. CDR1 SGHNT and CDR2 YYREEE come from the germline V gene (reference sequence). V trimming: 4 bases; J trimming: 0 bases; junction bases outside the gene matches: 6. The CDR3 runs to 15 residues. CDR3 protein: CASSQKTGMNTEAFF. In nucleotides, the CDR3 is TGTGCCAGCAGCCAAAAGACAGGGATGAACACTGAAGCTTTCTTT.

This chain uses TRBV4-1 with TRBJ1-1; possible D gene TRBD1, 5 bases. There are 15 residues in the CDR3. V shed 0 bases and J shed 3 bases, with 11 bases lying between them. CDR1 and CDR2 from the germline V gene are MGHRA and YSYEKL. The CDR3 region has the DNA TGCGCCAGCAGCCAAGATACAGGTAAGGACACTGAAGCTTTCTTT. Translation gives CASSQDTGKDTEAFF.

The chain uses TRBV15 and TRBJ1-2, with a possible D match to TRBD1 (5 bases). CDR1 is LNHNV, CDR2 YYDKDF, per germline (reference sequence). V lost 1 base, J lost 5 bases, and 11 bases lay in between. This CDR3 spans 14 amino acids. The DNA for the CDR3 is TGTGCCACCAGCAGAGGACAGAACTTTTATGGCTACACCTTC. It is translated as CATSRGQNFYGYTF.

This chain connects TRBV5-1 to TRBJ2-1; 8 positions match TRBD2. V was pared by 0 bases and J by 7 bases, with 6 bases of the junction left unmatched. The germline V gene has CDR1 SGHRS and CDR2 YFSETQ. This CDR3 spans 15 amino acids. Written as DNA, the CDR3 is TGCGCCAGCAGCTTGGCCGGTACGGGAGGGAATGAGCAGTTCTTC. This sequence encodes CASSLAGTGGNEQFF. Complete variable domain (other parts from reference TRBV5-1 and TRBJ2-1): KAGVTQTPRYLIKTRGQQVTLSCSPISGHRSVSWYQQTPGQGLQFLFEYFSETQRNKGNFPGRFSGRQFSNSRSEMNVSTLELGDSALYLCASSLAGTGGNEQFFGPGTRLTVL.

This chain uses TRBV7-6 with TRBJ1-1; 12 nucleotides agree with TRBD1. The ends lost 5 bases at V and 0 bases at J; junction bases unmatched: 13. The CDR3 is made up of 19 amino acids. Germline values: CDR1 SGHVS, CDR2 FNYEAQ. The CDR3 loop is CASSPVGTGGGGLNTEAFF. In nucleotides, the CDR3 is TGTGCCAGCAGCCCTGTGGGGACAGGGGGCGGGGGATTGAACACTGAAGCTTTCTTT.

The rearrangement uses TRBV5-4 and TRBJ1-2, with a weak D call TRBD1 (6 bases). V lost 4 bases to trimming and J lost 2 bases, with 9 bases between them. This CDR3 spans 13 amino acids. Germline V gene lookup returns CDR1 SGHNT and CDR2 YYREEE (reference sequence). DNA for the CDR3: TGTGCCAGCAGCCCGGACAGCAACTATGGCTACACCTTC. It is translated as CASSPDSNYGYTF. Drawing the rest from reference TRBV5-4 and TRBJ1-2, the complete variable domain is ETGVTQSPTHLIKTRGQQVTLRCSSQSGHNTVSWYQQALGQGPQFIFQYYREEENGRGNFPPRFSGLQFPNYSSELNVNALELDDSALYLCASSPDSNYGYTFGSGTRLTVV.

The V gene is TRBV7-8, the J gene TRBJ1-2; TRBD1 might be the D (5 bases). The CDR3 has 13 residues. V was shortened by 3 bases and J by 3 bases, with 8 bases between the two germline ends. Germline V gives CDR1 SGHVS, CDR2 FQNEAQ. CDR3 amino acids: CASSFGRDYGYTF. CDR3 nucleotide sequence: TGTGCCAGCAGCTTTGGCAGGGACTATGGCTACACCTTC. The whole variable domain, filled in from reference TRBV7-8 and TRBJ1-2, reads GAGVSQSPRYKVAKRGQDVALRCDPISGHVSLFWYQQALGQGPEFLTYFQNEAQLDKSGLPSDRFFAERPEGSVSTLKIQRTQQEDSAVYLCASSFGRDYGYTFGSGTRLTVV.

In its sample, this clone was seen once. The chain uses TRBV10-3 and TRBJ2-2; D gene unclear. The CDR3 consists of 12 residues. Germline values: CDR1 ENHRY, CDR2 SYGVKD. Trimming removed 3 bases at V and 6 bases at J, with 5 bases between. CDR3 nucleotides: TGTGCCATCAGTGATTTTCCCGGGGAGCTGTTTTTT. It codes for CAISDFPGELFF.

V and J are TRBV30 and TRBJ1-3, with D unresolved. The CDR3 is 11 residues long. Germline values: CDR1 GTSNPN, CDR2 SVGIG (reference sequence). The germline V and J ends were trimmed by 3 bases and 4 bases, with 4 bases remaining between them. The CDR3 DNA is TGTGCCTGGAGGCCCGGAAACACCATATATTTT. It yields the protein CAWRPGNTIYF.

The rearrangement links TRBV5-4 to TRBJ1-2; 8 nucleotides agree with TRBD1. Germline V gene lookup returns CDR1 SGHNT and CDR2 YYREEE (reference sequence). The CDR3 sequence is 16 residues long. V was clipped by 0 bases and J by 2 bases; unmatched bases: 6. Written as DNA, the CDR3 is TGTGCCAGCAGCTTGGCCCCGGACAGGGTGAACTATGGCTACACCTTC. Translated: CASSLAPDRVNYGYTF.

This chain joins TRBV7-2 and TRBJ2-3; 9 bases fit TRBD2. Germline assignment: CDR1 SGHTA and CDR2 FQGNSA. This CDR3 region has 17 residues. With V trimmed by 0 bases and J by 6 bases, 10 bases remained unmatched. CDR3 region: CASSLAQAGGPLDTQYF. In DNA form, the CDR3 reads TGTGCCAGCAGCTTAGCGCAGGCGGGGGGGCCCTTGGATACGCAGTATTTT.

This clone has a single count. V and J are TRBV7-8 and TRBJ1-1; 12 nucleotides line up with TRBD1. The CDR3 consists of 17 residues. J was trimmed by 4 bases and V by 3 bases; bases with no gene match: 9. CDR1 is SGHVS and CDR2 is FQNEAQ in the germline V gene. The CDR3 nucleotides read TGTGCCAGCAGCTTTCCCGGGACAGGGGGCGCCGGCACTGAAGCTTTCTTT. It translates to CASSFPGTGGAGTEAFF.

The chain carries TRBV7-3 and TRBJ1-5; D is uncertain. Between the trimmed V and J ends, which lost 6 bases and 6 bases, there was a span of 12 bases. CDR3 length equals 13 residues. Looked up from germline, CDR1 is SGHTA and CDR2 is FQGTGA. CDR3 nucleotide sequence: TGTGCCAGCAGTTCAGGTCCATCTCAGCCCCAGCATTTT. This translates into CASSSGPSQPQHF.

This sequence joins TRBV30 and TRBJ2-2; no definite D call. V was cut by 0 bases and J by 6 bases, with 5 bases left in between. Germline V CDR1 and CDR2: GTSNPN, SVGIG (reference sequence). CDR3 length: 12 amino acids. The CDR3 sequence is CAWSVGAGELFF. Here the CDR3 DNA reads TGTGCCTGGAGTGTTGGGGCCGGGGAGCTGTTTTTT.

This rearrangement joins TRBV6-1 to TRBJ2-3; 7 nucleotides line up with TRBD1. Looked up from germline, CDR1 is MNHNS and CDR2 is SASEGT. The CDR3 runs to 17 residues. Trimming at V came to 4 bases and at J to 0 bases, leaving 10 bases not matched to a gene. This chain's CDR3 is CASSALTGAPSTDTQYF. The DNA of the CDR3 is TGTGCCAGCAGTGCCCTCACAGGGGCGCCTAGCACAGATACGCAGTATTTT.

The chain couples TRBV19 to TRBJ1-5; no firm D call. V lost 3 bases and J lost 4, with 4 bases in between. This CDR3 region has 12 residues. Germline-derived CDR1 and CDR2 are LNHDA and SQIVND (reference sequence). This chain's CDR3 is CASSIPNQPQHF. Written as DNA, the CDR3 is TGTGCCAGTAGTATCCCGAATCAGCCCCAGCATTTT.